The source of this T cell receptor (beta chain) is a study of a mutant IDH1 vaccine in newly diagnosed glioma (dated by TCRdb to the early 2020s). Regarding the research as a whole: Vaccination was initiated 4-6 weeks after radiotherapy alone, or concurrently with temozolomide cycles in the chemotherapy-containing groups. For exploratory analyses, approximately 23 treated patients had longitudinal TCRB deep sequencing done wherever samples were available. The approximately 32 treated patients were 62.5% male and around 40% female, with a mean age of roughly 42 years. Prior to enrollment, patients had been given standard therapy consisting of radiotherapy alone, temozolomide alone, or radiochemotherapy with temozolomide, with the combination given to most patients. Six visits were used for peripheral blood collection: V03 (baseline), V05, V07, V10, V12 and V13. Visit V12 was the week-35 safety follow-up and visit V13 was the week-47 end of study. The investigation overall reported the following: Changes in the top peripheral T cell clonotypes picked up by TCRB sequencing did not appear to be linked to pseudoprogression. The authors stated that sample limitations prevented analyses of patient blood samples from being reproduced. Availability determined which PBMC samples were chosen for TCRB deep sequencing. Across multiple MHC alleles, vaccine-induced immune responses were seen in more than 80% of patients.

Library creation used the immunoSEQ multiplex PCR assay. Rearranged TCR beta chain sequences were amplified using the hsTCRB Kit according to the manufacturer's protocol. Sequencing of TCRB libraries was carried out on an Illumina MiSeq. Under the source paper's analysis protocol: Demultiplexing, trimming and gene mapping were performed with the kit vendor's proprietary platform. Drawn from immuneACCESS, this table holds only the in-frame rearrangements with V and J called that TCRdb kept. Clones are partly lost; checked studies trace under half to an unresolved V gene and leave the rest unexplained. V and J calls and clone size follow that table, whereas D and trimming were derived from the DNA. Counted in this sample were over 30,000 clones; approximately 92% of them appeared once. Together, the top ten hold about 5.2% of the sample. The meaning of the sample's time point label: week 47, end of study. Each vaccine dose was 300 ug of a 20-mer mutant IDH1 peptide in Montanide, given subcutaneously with topical imiquimod. Eight vaccinations were administered to patients in weeks 1, 3, 5, 7, 11, 15, 19 and 23, corresponding to visits V03 through V10. All donors had newly diagnosed IDH1-mutant astrocytomas of WHO grade 3 or 4 that showed loss of nuclear ATRX. The samples were drawn from NOA16, a multicentre, single-arm, open-label phase I trial in Germany that tested a mutant IDH1 peptide vaccine in humans for the first time. The DNeasy Blood and Tissue Kit was used to extract genomic DNA from EDTA blood for TCRB sequencing.

Trimming costs V 5 bases and J 5 bases, and their ends lie 16 bases apart. Via the germline V gene, CDR1 is SGHTA and CDR2 FQGNSA. The cysteine opens and the phenylalanine closes a CDR3 of 15 amino acids. Just CDR3 DNA is preserved here, 45 bases in frame from base 1. Concerning this clone: What this receptor recognizes is not known. No clone much larger than this one lies a single base away; base qualities are absent.

The sequence is built from TRBV7-2 and TRBJ2-1; TRBD2 is a weak D gene call, 6 bases matching. The source of this sequence is a woman in her thirties or forties with glioma. This sample comprised PBMCs, obtained from a glioma patient whose treatment included an IDH1 peptide vaccine. The CDR3: CASSPTRGNNNEQFF. Read as DNA, the sequence is TGTGCCAGCAGCCCCACCCGCGGGAATAACAATGAGCAGTTCTTC.